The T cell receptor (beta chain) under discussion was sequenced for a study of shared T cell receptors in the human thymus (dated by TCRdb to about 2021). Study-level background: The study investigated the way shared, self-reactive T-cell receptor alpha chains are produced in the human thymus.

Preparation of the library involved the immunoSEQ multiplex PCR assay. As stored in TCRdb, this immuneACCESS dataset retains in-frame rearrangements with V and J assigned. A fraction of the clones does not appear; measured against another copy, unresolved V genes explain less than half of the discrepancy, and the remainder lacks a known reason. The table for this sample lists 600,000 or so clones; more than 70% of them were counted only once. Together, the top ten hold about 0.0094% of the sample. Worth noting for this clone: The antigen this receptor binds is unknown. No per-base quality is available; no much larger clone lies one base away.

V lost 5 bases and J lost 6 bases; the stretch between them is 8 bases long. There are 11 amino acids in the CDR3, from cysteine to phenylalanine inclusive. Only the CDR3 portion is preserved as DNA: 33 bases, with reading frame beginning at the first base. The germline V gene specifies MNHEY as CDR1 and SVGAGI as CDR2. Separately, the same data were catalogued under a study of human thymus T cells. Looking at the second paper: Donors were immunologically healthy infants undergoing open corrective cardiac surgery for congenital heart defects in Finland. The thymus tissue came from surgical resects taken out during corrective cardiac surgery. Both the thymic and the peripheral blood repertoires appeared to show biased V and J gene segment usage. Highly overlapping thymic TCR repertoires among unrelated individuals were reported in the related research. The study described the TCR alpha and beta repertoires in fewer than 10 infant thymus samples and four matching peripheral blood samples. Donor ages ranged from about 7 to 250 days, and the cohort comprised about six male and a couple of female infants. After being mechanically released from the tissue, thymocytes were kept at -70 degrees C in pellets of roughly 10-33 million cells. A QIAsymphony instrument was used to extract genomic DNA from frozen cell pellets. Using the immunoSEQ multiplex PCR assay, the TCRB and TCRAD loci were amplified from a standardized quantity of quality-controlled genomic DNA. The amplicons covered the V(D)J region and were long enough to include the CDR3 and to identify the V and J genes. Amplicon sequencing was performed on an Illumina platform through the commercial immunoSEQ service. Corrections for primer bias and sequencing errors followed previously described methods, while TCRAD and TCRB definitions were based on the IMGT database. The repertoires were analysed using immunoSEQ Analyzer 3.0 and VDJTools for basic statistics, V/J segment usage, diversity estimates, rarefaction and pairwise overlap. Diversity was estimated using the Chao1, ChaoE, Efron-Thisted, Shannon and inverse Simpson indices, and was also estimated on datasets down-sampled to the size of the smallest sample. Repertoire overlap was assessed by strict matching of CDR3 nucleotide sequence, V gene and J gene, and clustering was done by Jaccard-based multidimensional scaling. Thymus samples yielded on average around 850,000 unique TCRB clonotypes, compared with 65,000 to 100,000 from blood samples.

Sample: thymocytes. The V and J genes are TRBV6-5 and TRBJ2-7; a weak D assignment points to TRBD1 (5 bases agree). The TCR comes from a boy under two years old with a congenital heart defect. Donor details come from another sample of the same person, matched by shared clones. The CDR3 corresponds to CASSTGTEQYF. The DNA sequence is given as TGTGCCAGCAGTACAGGTACCGAGCAGTACTTC.